Following are 10 T cell receptor beta chains from one sample sequenced in a study of human T cells and chemical hapten exposure. Via MiXCR, TCRdb re-called the RACE reads, giving one row per CDR3 protein. Of more than 300,000 distinct CDR3 sequences in the sample, about 5% were seen once. Time point here: pre-sensitization, week 0. Specified treatment: therapeutic diphenylcyclopropenone sensitization with weekly scalp DPC. The starting material was whole blood, obtained in connection with sensitization to the hapten diphenylcyclopropenone (DPC). These receptors were collected from a woman aged 18-30 years with alopecia areata. Some clones in this sample may be carry-over from other donors' samples.

This clonotype was observed a few times. The V gene is TRBV6-5, the J gene TRBJ2-7, with 7 bases fitting TRBD1. Germline-derived CDR1 and CDR2 are MNHEY and SVGAGI. The junction had 10 bases not matched to a gene; V was cut back by 1 base and J by 4 bases. The CDR3 is 16 residues long. The CDR3 bases are TGTGCCAGCAGTTACTACCCAGGGGGTACGAAATACGAGCAGTACTTC. This gives the protein CASSYYPGGTKYEQYF.

Of note for this clonotype: The junction shows a germline mismatch at one end, possibly a read error. The genes are TRBV7-7 and TRBJ2-3; 8 bases fit TRBD1. Germline V gene lookup returns CDR1 SSHAT and CDR2 FNYEAQ (reference sequence). This CDR3 region has 15 residues. The CDR3 DNA sequence: TGTGCTAGCAGTCATGGACAGGGAGTGGCAGATACGCAGTATTTT. It yields the protein CASSHGQGVADTQYF.

This clonotype was detected only a few times. The chain couples TRBV18 to TRBJ2-7; 7 positions agree with TRBD1. Germline trimming cut 6 bases from V and 5 bases from J; bases unmatched to any gene: 10. The CDR3 consists of 14 residues. CDR1 is KGHSH, CDR2 LQKENI, per germline. The CDR3 here is CASSPMDRTNEQYF. The CDR3 bases are TGTGCCAGCTCCCCGATGGACAGGACCAACGAGCAGTACTTC.

In its sample, this clonotype was seen many times. The chain carries TRBV6-5 and TRBJ2-7, with D perhaps TRBD1 (5 bases). Germline assignment: CDR1 MNHEY and CDR2 SVGAGI. V was trimmed by 5 bases and J by 3 bases, leaving 17 bases between them. This CDR3 comprises 15 residues. CDR3 residues: CASSKRLGAVYEQYF. For the CDR3, the DNA is TGTGCCAGCAGTAAACGGCTTGGGGCCGTCTACGAGCAGTACTTC.

In nucleotides, the CDR3 is TGCGCCAGCAGCCAGAGTACAGGGGTACTTAATCAGCCCCAGCATTTT. Amino acids: CASSQSTGVLNQPQHF. The chain combines TRBV4-3 with TRBJ1-5, with 7 nucleotides matching TRBD1. From germline, CDR1 is LGHNA and CDR2 YSLEER. The CDR3 runs 16 residues. Losses at the gene ends were 3 bases for V and 4 bases for J; bases not matched to a gene: 9.

This clonotype has just a few counts. The V and J genes are TRBV5-1 and TRBJ2-1; tentatively, D is TRBD2 (6 bases). Germline lookup yields CDR1 SGHRS and CDR2 YFSETQ. The CDR3 loop spans 15 amino acids. The V end lost 2 bases, the J end lost 0 bases, and 9 bases lay between the germline ends. The chain's CDR3 is CASSFAGSSYNEQFF. The CDR3 DNA follows: TGCGCCAGCAGCTTTGCGGGGAGCTCCTACAATGAGCAGTTCTTC. The variable domain in full, with the rest retrieved from reference TRBV5-1 and TRBJ2-1, is KAGVTQTPRYLIKTRGQQVTLSCSPISGHRSVSWYQQTPGQGLQFLFEYFSETQRNKGNFPGRFSGRQFSNSRSEMNVSTLELGDSALYLCASSFAGSSYNEQFFGPGTRLTVL.

This clonotype was seen a few times. This sequence joins TRBV6-2 or TRBV6-3 and TRBJ1-2; D not certain. The CDR3 runs to 11 residues. Per germline, CDR1 MNHEY and CDR2 SVGEGT. Trimming stripped 8 bases from V and 5 bases from J, with 9 bases between. The CDR3 loop is CASHIGYGYTF. For the CDR3, the DNA is TGTGCCAGCCACATTGGGTATGGCTACACCTTC.

The rearrangement links TRBV27 to TRBJ1-1; D is perhaps TRBD1 (5 bases). Trimming took off 5 bases at V and 4 bases at J, with 14 bases between the two ends. CDR1 is MNHEY, CDR2 SMNVEV, per germline (reference sequence). This CDR3 has 14 residues. DNA for the CDR3: TGTGCCAGCAGTCGACAGTTCGGGGTCACTGAAGCTTTCTTT. It specifies CASSRQFGVTEAFF.

In its sample, this clonotype was seen once. This rearrangement joins TRBV13 to TRBJ2-7; D is uncertain. The CDR3 covers 15 residues. The V gene's germline CDR1 is PRHDT and CDR2 FYEKMQ (reference sequence). The ends were cut back, 4 bases at V and 4 bases at J, with 17 bases in the middle. Written as DNA, the CDR3 is TGTGCCAGCAGCTCCCCACCTCCAGGAAATTACGAGCAGTACTTC. It codes for CASSSPPPGNYEQYF.

This clonotype turned up a few times. The V and J genes are TRBV20-1 and TRBJ2-2; TRBD1 is a possible D gene (5 bases). The length of the CDR3 is 15 residues. The V gene's germline CDR1 is DFQATT and CDR2 SNEGSKA (reference sequence). V lost 6 bases and J lost 2, with 16 bases in between. DNA for the CDR3: TGCAGTGCCCCAGGTGGGGCAGCTAACACCGGGGAGCTGTTTTTT. Protein sequence: CSAPGGAANTGELFF.